This TCR beta chain stems from a study of T cells in narcolepsy. A word on this clone: Its antigen is not known.

Study-wide findings and caveats: Some memory CD4+ repertoires had no autoreactive clone sequences. Reportedly, autoreactive clonotypes were serially detected in patients' blood but not controls'. Autoreactive HCRT-specific and TRIB2-specific clonotypes were marked in same-patient CSF-versus-blood CD4+ comparisons.

The data were produced by immunoSEQ multiplex PCR, yet TCRdb's version contains in-frame clones alone and is incomplete. This sample has more than 30,000 clones; about four fifths occur once, and the top ten carry 1.3%. The CDR3 loop spans 12 amino acids. Germline assignment: CDR1 SGHAT and CDR2 FQNNGV. The V end was cut by 6 bases, the J end by 3 bases, with 8 bases between. This chain joins TRBV11-2 and TRBJ1-2; D gene ambiguous. What was sequenced was CD45RA- memory CD4+ T cells from PBMCs. The receptor was derived from a human donor with narcolepsy. This CDR3 is CASRGSHYGYTF. DNA of the CDR3: TGTGCCAGCAGGGGTTCTCACTATGGCTACACCTTC.